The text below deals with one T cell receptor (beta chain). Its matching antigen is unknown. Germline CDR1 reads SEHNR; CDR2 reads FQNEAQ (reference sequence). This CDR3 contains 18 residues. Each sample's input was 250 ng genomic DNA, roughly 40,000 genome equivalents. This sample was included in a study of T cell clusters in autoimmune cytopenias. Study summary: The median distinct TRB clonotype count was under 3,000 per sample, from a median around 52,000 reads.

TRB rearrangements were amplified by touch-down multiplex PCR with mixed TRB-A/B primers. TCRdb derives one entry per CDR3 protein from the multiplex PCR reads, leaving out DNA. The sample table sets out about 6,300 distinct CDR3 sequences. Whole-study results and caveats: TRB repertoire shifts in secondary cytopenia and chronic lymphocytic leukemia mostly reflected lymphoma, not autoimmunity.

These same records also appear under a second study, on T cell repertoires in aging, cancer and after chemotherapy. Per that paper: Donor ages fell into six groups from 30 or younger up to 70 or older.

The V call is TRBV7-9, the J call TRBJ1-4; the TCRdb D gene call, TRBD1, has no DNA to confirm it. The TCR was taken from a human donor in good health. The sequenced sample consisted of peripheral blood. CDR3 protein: CASSLGGQQRDPNEKLFF.